These 3 T cell receptor beta chains were sequenced from one sample in a study of CD8 T cells in ankylosing spondylitis. MiXCR, run by TCRdb on the 5' RACE reads, gives a single entry per CDR3 protein. The sample shows 150,000 to 200,000 distinct CDR3 sequences, 15% to 20% of them seen only once. The source material was blood, either unsorted or a sorted T cell fraction (not recorded which). The origin of the receptors is a male donor aged 10 to 35 with ankylosing spondylitis or in good health (not recorded which).

This clonotype was seen at least ten times. This chain uses TRBV29-1 with TRBJ2-3, with a tentative D call TRBD2 (6 bases). The CDR3 extends over 12 amino acids. Per the germline V gene, CDR1 is SQVTM and CDR2 is ANQGSEA. Trimming stripped 0 bases from V and 5 bases from J, with 6 bases between. The CDR3 region has the DNA TGCAGCGTTGAAGAGGGAGGAGATACGCAGTATTTT. Encoded protein: CSVEEGGDTQYF.

This clonotype was seen ten or more times. This rearrangement joins TRBV12-5 to TRBJ2-1; 8 nucleotides match TRBD1. With 1 base clipped from V and 5 bases from J, the junction kept 10 bases outside the gene matches. The CDR3 has 17 amino acids. The germline V gene encodes CDR1 LGHNT and CDR2 FRNRAP. CDR3 loop: CASGLDPIGTGNNEQFF. The CDR3, as DNA: TGTGCTAGTGGTTTGGATCCTATCGGGACAGGTAACAATGAGCAGTTCTTC.

This clonotype was detected ten times or more. The rearrangement joins TRBV10-3 to TRBJ2-7, with 7 bases matching TRBD1. The junction had 10 bases not matched to a gene; V was cut back by 10 bases and J by 4 bases. Per germline, CDR1 ENHRY and CDR2 SYGVKD. The length of the CDR3 is 13 residues. CDR3 in amino acids: CATARRQGYEQYF. The DNA of the CDR3 is TGTGCCACCGCCAGGAGACAGGGTTACGAGCAGTACTTC.